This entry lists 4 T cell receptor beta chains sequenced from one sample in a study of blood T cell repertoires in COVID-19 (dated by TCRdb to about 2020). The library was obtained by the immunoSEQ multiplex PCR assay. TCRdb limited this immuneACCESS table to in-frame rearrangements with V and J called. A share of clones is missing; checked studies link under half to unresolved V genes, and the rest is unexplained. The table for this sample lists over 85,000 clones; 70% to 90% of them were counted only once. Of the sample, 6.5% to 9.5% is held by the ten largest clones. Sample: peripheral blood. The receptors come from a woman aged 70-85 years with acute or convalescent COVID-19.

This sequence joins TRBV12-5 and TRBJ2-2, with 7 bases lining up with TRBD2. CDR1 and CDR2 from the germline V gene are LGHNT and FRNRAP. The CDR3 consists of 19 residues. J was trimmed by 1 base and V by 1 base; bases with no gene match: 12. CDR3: CASGLESSGLPKNTGELFF. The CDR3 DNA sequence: TGTGCTAGTGGTTTGGAGTCTAGCGGCCTGCCTAAGAACACCGGGGAGCTGTTTTTT.

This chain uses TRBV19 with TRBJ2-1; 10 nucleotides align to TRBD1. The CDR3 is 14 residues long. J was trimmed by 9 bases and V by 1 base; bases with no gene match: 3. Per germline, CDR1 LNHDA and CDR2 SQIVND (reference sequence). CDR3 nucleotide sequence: TGTGCCAGTAGTATAGGACAGGGGGCGGCTGAGCAGTTCTTC. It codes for CASSIGQGAAEQFF.

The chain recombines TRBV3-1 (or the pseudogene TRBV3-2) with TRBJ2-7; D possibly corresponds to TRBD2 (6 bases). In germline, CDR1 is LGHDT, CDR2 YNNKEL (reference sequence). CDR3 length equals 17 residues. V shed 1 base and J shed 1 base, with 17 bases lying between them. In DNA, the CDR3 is TGTGCCAGCAGCCAAGGTGCGGGGCTTAGGGGATCCTACGAGCAGTACTTC. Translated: CASSQGAGLRGSYEQYF.

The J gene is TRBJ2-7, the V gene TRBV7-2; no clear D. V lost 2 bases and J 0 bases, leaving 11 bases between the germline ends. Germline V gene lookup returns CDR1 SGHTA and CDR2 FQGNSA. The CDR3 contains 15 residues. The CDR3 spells CASSLTVVSSYEQYF. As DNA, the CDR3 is TGTGCCAGCAGCTTAACGGTAGTGAGCTCCTACGAGCAGTACTTC.